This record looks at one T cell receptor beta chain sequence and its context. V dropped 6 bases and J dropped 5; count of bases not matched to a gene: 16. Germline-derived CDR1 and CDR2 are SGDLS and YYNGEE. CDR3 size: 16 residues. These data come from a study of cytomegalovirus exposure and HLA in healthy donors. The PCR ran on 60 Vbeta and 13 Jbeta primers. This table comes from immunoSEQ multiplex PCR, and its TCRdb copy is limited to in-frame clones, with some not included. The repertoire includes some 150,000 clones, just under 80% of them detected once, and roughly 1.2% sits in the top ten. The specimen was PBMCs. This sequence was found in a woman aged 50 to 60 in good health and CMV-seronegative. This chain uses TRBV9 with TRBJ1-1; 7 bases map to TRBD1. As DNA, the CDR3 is TGTGCCAGCACGGCTGCCGAAAGGGGGCGGGCGACTGAAGCTTTCTTT. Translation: CASTAAERGRATEAFF. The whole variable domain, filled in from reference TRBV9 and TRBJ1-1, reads DSGVTQTPKHLITATGQRVTLRCSPRSGDLSVYWYQQSLDQGLQFLIQYYNGEERAKGNILERFSAQQFPDLHSELNLSSLELGDSALYFCASTAAERGRATEAFFGQGTRLTVV.